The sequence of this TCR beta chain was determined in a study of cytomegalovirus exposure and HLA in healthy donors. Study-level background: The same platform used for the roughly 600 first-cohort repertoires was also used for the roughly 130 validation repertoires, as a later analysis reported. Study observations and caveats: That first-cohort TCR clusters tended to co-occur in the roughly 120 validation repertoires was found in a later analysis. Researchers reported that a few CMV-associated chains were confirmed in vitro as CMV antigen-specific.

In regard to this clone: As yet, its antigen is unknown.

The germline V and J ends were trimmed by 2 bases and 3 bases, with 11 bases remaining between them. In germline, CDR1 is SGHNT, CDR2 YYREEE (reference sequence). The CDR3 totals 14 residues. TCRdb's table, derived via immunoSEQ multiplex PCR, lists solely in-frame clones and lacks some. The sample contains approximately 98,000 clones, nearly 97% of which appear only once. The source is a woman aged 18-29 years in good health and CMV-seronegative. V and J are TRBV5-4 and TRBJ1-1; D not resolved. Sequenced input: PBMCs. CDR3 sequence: CASSFRAAYTEAFF. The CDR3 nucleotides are TGTGCCAGCAGCTTCCGCGCGGCCTACACTGAAGCTTTCTTT.